This T cell receptor beta chain was sequenced in a study of CD8+ T cells in alopecia areata. This CDR3 comprises 12 residues. Looked up from germline, CDR1 is MNHEY and CDR2 is SVGAGI. As to this clone: A read error may account for a junction end that differs from germline.

RNA was extracted and reverse transcribed into cDNA as the sequencing template. Sequenced by immunoSEQ multiplex PCR; TCRdb stores in-frame clones only, minus some. The data contain 150,000 or so clones, 45% to 60% of them singletons. Specimen: CD4+ T cells sorted from blood. V gene TRBV6-5 combines with J gene TRBJ2-1, with D unclear. The receptor was isolated from a human donor in good health. CDR3 DNA: TGTGCCAGCAGTCACTCGCAGAGTACCCAGTTCTTC. Encoded protein: CASSHSQSTQFF.